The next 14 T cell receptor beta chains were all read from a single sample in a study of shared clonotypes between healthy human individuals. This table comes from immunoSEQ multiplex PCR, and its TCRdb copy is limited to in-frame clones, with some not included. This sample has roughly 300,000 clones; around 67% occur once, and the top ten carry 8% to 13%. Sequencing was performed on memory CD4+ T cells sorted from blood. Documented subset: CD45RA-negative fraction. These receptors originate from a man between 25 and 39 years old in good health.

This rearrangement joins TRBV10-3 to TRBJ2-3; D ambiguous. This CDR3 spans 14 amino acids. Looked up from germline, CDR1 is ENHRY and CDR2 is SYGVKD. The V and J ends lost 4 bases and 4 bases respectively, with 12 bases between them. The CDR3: CAISGVGSADTQYF. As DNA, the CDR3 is TGTGCCATCAGTGGGGTGGGGTCGGCAGATACGCAGTATTTT.

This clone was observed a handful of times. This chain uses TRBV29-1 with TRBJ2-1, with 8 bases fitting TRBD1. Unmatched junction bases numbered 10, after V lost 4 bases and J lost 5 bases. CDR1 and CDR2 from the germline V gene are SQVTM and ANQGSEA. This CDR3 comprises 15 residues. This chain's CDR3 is CSVASGTGRNNEQFF. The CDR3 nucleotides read TGCAGCGTTGCATCAGGGACAGGCAGGAACAATGAGCAGTTCTTC.

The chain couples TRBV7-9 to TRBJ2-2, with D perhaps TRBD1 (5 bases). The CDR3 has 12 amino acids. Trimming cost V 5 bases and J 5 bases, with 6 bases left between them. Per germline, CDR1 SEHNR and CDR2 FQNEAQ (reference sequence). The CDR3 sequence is CASSPGTGELFF. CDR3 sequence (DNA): TGTGCCAGCAGCCCAGGGACCGGGGAGCTGTTTTTT.

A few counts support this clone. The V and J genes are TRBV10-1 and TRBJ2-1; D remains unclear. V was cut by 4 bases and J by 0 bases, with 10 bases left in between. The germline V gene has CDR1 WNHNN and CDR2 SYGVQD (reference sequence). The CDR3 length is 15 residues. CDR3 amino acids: CASSVSGLSYNEQFF. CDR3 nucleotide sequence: TGCGCCAGCAGTGTGAGTGGTCTCTCCTACAATGAGCAGTTCTTC.

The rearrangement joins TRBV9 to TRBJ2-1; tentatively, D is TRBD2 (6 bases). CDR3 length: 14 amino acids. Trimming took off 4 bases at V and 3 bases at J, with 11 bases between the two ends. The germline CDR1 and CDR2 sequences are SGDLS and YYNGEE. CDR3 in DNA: TGTGCCAGCAGCCCTCAGCGGGTCTACAATGAGCAGTTCTTC. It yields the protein CASSPQRVYNEQFF.

This CDR3 is CASSLGTWSSYNEQFF. For the CDR3, the DNA is TGTGCCAGCAGTTTAGGGACTTGGAGCTCCTACAATGAGCAGTTCTTC. The chain links TRBV27 to TRBJ2-1, with D possibly matching TRBD2 (6 bases). Deletions cut 2 bases from V and 0 bases from J, with 11 bases between. This CDR3 spans 16 amino acids. Germline CDR1 reads MNHEY; CDR2 reads SMNVEV (reference sequence).

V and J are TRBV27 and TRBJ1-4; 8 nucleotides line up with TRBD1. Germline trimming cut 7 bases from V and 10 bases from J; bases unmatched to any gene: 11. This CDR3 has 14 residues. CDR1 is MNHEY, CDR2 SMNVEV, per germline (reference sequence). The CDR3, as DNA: TGTGCCAGCAAACTACAGGGGGAGTCGGGAAAACTGTTTTTT. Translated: CASKLQGESGKLFF.

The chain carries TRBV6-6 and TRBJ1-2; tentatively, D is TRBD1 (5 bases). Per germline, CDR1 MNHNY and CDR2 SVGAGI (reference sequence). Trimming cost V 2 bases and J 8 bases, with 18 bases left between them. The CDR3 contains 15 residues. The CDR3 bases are TGTGCCAGCAGTTACCCCGGGACCGGGCCTTCGGGCTACACCTTC. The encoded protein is CASSYPGTGPSGYTF.

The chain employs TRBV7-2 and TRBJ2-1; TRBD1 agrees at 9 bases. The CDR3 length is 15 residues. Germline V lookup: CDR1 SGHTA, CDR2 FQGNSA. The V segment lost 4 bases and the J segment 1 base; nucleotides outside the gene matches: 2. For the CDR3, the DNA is TGTGCCAGCAGCTCGGACAGGGGATCCTACAATGAGCAGTTCTTC. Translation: CASSSDRGSYNEQFF. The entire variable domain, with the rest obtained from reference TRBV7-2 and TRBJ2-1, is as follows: GAGVSQSPSNKVTEKGKDVELRCDPISGHTALYWYRQSLGQGLEFLIYFQGNSAPDKSGLPSDRFSAERTGGSVSTLTIQRTQQEDSAVYLCASSSDRGSYNEQFFGPGTRLTVL.

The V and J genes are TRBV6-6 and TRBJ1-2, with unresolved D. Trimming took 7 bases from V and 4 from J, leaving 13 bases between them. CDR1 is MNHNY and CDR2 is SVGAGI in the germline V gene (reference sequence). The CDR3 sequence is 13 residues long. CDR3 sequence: CASTPTGSYGYTF. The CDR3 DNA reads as TGTGCCAGCACCCCCACGGGGAGCTATGGCTACACCTTC.

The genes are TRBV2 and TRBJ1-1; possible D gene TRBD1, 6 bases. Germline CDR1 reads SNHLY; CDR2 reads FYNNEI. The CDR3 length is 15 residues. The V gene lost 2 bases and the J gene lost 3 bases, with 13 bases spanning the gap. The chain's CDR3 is CASSEQGQPHTEAFF. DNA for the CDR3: TGTGCCAGCAGTGAACAGGGGCAACCCCACACTGAAGCTTTCTTT.

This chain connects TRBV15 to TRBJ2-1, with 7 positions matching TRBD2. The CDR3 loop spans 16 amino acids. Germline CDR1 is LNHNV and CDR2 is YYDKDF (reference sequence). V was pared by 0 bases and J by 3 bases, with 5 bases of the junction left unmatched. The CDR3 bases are TGTGCCACCAGCAGAGATTTAAGCGGGGACTACAATGAGCAGTTCTTC. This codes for CATSRDLSGDYNEQFF.

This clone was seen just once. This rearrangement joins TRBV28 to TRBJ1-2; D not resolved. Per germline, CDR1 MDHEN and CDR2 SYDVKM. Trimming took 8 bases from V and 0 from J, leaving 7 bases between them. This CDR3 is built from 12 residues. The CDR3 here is CASAGANYGYTF. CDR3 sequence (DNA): TGTGCCAGCGCCGGGGCTAACTATGGCTACACCTTC.

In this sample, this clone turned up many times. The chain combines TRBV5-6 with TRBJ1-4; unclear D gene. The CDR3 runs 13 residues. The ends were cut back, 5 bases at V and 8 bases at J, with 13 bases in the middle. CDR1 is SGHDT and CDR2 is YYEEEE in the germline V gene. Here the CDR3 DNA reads TGTGCCAGCAGATCCGTTTCGGGCGAAAAACTGTTTTTT. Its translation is CASRSVSGEKLFF.